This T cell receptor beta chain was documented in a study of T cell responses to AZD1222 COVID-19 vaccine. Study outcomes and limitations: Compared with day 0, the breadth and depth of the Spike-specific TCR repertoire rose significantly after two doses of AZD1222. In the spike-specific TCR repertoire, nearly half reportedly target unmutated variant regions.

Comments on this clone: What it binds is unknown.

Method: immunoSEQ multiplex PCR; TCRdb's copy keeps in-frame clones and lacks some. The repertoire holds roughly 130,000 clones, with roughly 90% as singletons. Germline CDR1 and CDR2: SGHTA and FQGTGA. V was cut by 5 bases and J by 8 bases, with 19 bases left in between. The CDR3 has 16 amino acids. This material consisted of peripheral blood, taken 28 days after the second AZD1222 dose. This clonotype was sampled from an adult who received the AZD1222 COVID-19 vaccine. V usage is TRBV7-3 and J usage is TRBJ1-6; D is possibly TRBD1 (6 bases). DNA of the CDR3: TGTGCCAGCAGCATTAACAGGGCCGGGGAGGATTCACCCCTCCACTTT. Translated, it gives CASSINRAGEDSPLHF.